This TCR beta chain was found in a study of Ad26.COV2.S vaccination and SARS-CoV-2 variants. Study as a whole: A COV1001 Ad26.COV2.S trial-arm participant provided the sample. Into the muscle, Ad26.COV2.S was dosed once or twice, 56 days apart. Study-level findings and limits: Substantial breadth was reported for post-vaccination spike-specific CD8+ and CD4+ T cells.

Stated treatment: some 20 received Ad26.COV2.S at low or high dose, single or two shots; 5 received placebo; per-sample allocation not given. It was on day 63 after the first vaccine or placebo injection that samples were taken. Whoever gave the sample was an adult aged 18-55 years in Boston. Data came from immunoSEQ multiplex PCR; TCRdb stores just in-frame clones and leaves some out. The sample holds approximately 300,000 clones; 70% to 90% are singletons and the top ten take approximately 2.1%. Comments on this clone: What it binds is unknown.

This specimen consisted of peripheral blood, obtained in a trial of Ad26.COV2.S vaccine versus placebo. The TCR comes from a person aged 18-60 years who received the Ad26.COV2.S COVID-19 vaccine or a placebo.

The DNA of the CDR3 is TGTGCCAGCTCACCTACAACAGGGTTCTCCGGAGGGGGCTACACCTTC. The encoded protein is CASSPTTGFSGGGYTF. This sequence joins TRBV18 and TRBJ1-2; the D gene is possibly TRBD1 (6 bases). Between the trimmed V and J ends, which lost 3 bases and 8 bases, there was a span of 22 bases. Germline-derived CDR1 and CDR2 are KGHSH and LQKENI. This CDR3 spans 16 amino acids.